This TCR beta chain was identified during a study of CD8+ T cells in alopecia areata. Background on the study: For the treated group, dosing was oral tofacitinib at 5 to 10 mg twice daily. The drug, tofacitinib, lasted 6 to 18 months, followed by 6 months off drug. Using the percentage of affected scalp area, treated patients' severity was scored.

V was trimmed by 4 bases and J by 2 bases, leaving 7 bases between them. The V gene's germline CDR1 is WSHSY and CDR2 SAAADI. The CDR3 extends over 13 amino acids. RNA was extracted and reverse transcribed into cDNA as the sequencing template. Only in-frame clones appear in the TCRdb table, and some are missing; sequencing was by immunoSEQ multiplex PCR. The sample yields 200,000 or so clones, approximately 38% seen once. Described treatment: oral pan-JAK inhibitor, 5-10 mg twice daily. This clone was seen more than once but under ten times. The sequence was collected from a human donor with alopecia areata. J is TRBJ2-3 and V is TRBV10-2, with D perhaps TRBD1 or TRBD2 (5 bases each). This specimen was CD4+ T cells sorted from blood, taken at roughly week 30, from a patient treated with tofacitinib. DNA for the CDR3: TGCGCCAGCAGTGTGGGGACCACAGATACGCAGTATTTT. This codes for CASSVGTTDTQYF.